Each of the 26 T cell receptor beta chains below was sequenced from the same sample in a study of blood T cell repertoires in COVID-19. The assay was immunoSEQ multiplex PCR, and TCRdb's table has in-frame clones only and misses some. The sample lists 200,000 to 250,000 clones; 65% to 85% were seen once. The specimen sequenced was peripheral blood. The receptors here all came from an elderly woman with acute or convalescent COVID-19.

The chain is built from TRBV19 and TRBJ1-4; 8 nucleotides align to TRBD1. V lost 5 bases, J lost 4 bases, and 6 bases stayed unmatched. Germline V lookup: CDR1 LNHDA, CDR2 SQIVND (reference sequence). This CDR3 is built from 15 residues. CDR3 nucleotides: TGTGCCAGTAGTGCTGGGACAGGAGGTAATGAAAAACTGTTTTTT. This sequence encodes CASSAGTGGNEKLFF.

In its sample, this clone was seen many times. The rearrangement joins TRBV6-2 or TRBV6-3 to TRBJ1-6; 9 bases match TRBD1. This CDR3 is built from 16 residues. Germline CDR1 is MNHEY and CDR2 is SVGEGT. The trim removed 2 bases at V and 7 bases at J, leaving 6 bases unmatched. As DNA, the CDR3 is TGTGCCAGCAGTTACCCTACCGGGACAGGGAATTCACCCCTCCACTTT. This translates into CASSYPTGTGNSPLHF.

The rearrangement joins TRBV4-2 to TRBJ2-7, with 9 bases matching TRBD1. The ends lost 5 bases at V and 4 bases at J; junction bases unmatched: 15. Germline CDR1 LGHNA, CDR2 YNFKEQ. The CDR3 is 17 residues long. The CDR3 DNA is TGTGCCAGCAGCGAACACGTTACAGGGGGCGATCGTTACGAGCAGTACTTC. The encoded protein is CASSEHVTGGDRYEQYF.

The rearrangement uses TRBV19 and TRBJ2-2; 8 nucleotides agree with TRBD2. V was pared by 11 bases and J by 5 bases, with 10 bases of the junction left unmatched. This CDR3 is 14 amino acids long. Germline CDR1 and CDR2: LNHDA and SQIVND (reference sequence). The CDR3 region has the DNA TGTGCCGGCGGGGCTAGCGGGTGGACCGGGGAGCTGTTTTTT. Translation gives CAGGASGWTGELFF.

This clone turned up a few times. This chain uses TRBV5-6 with TRBJ1-4, with D unresolved. V was clipped by 5 bases and J by 8 bases, with 13 bases between them. This CDR3 comprises 13 residues. Germline V gene lookup returns CDR1 SGHDT and CDR2 YYEEEE. DNA for the CDR3: TGTGCCAGCAGTGAGGTGATGGAGGAAAAACTGTTTTTT. This codes for CASSEVMEEKLFF. Supplemented by reference TRBV5-6 and TRBJ1-4, the full variable domain reads DAGVTQSPTHLIKTRGQQVTLRCSPKSGHDTVSWYQQALGQGPQFIFQYYEEEERQRGNFPDRFSGHQFPNYSSELNVNALLLGDSALYLCASSEVMEEKLFFGSGTQLSVL.

The rearrangement links TRBV9 to TRBJ1-4; D possibly corresponds to TRBD1 (5 bases). CDR3 length: 14 residues. The V gene lost 3 bases and the J gene lost 5 bases, with 11 bases spanning the gap. The germline CDR1 and CDR2 sequences are SGDLS and YYNGEE. CDR3 sequence (DNA): TGTGCCAGCAGCGGGGGCAGGGAAAATGAAAAACTGTTTTTT. Its translation: CASSGGRENEKLFF.

The genes are TRBV6-2 or TRBV6-3 and TRBJ2-5, with 8 nucleotides matching TRBD2. Trimming removed 4 bases from V and 4 bases from J; junction bases left unmatched: 2. Germline V gene lookup returns CDR1 MNHEY and CDR2 SVGEGT. The CDR3 totals 13 residues. The CDR3 protein is CASSSGGRETQYF. CDR3 sequence (DNA): TGTGCCAGCAGTTCGGGAGGGCGAGAGACCCAGTACTTC.

This rearrangement joins TRBV18 to TRBJ1-1; TRBD1 might be the D (5 bases). Germline V gives CDR1 KGHSH, CDR2 LQKENI. Trimming removed 5 bases at V and 1 base at J, with 8 bases between. This CDR3 contains 13 residues. The CDR3 sequence is CASSGTENTEAFF. DNA for the CDR3: TGTGCCAGCTCAGGGACTGAGAACACTGAAGCTTTCTTT.

This rearrangement joins TRBV11-2 to TRBJ1-2; D gene unclear. CDR1 is SGHAT, CDR2 FQNNGV, per germline. V was pared by 5 bases and J by 8 bases, with 15 bases between. The CDR3 runs to 13 residues. As DNA, the CDR3 is TGTGCCAGCAGCCCCGGGGAGGGCAGGGGCTACACCTTC. It specifies CASSPGEGRGYTF.

The chain joins TRBV5-4 to TRBJ2-6; maybe TRBD2 (6 bases). Germline V gives CDR1 SGHNT, CDR2 YYREEE (reference sequence). The CDR3 is 15 amino acids. The ends were cut back, 4 bases at V and 2 bases at J, with 10 bases in the middle. The CDR3 DNA reads TGTGCCAGCAGCCCCGGAGGGACTGGGGCCAACGTCCTGACTTTC. This codes for CASSPGGTGANVLTF.

This clone was recorded only once. The V and J genes are TRBV5-4 and TRBJ1-2; perhaps TRBD1 as D (6 bases). V shed 2 bases and J shed 8 bases, with 13 bases lying between them. The CDR3 spans 13 residues. Germline CDR1 and CDR2: SGHNT and YYREEE (reference sequence). The CDR3 reads CASSFGGLEGYTF. For the CDR3, the DNA is TGTGCCAGCAGCTTCGGGGGGCTGGAGGGCTACACCTTC.

This chain connects TRBV5-4 to TRBJ2-5; possibly TRBD2 for D (6 bases). Germline V gene sequence: CDR1 SGHNT, CDR2 YYREEE (reference sequence). V was cut by 0 bases and J by 2 bases, with 17 bases left in between. The CDR3 length is 17 residues. CDR3 nucleotide sequence: TGTGCCAGCAGCTTGGGGACTACCTTCAGCGGGCAAGAGACCCAGTACTTC. It specifies CASSLGTTFSGQETQYF.

The chain carries TRBV19 and TRBJ2-7; 7 nucleotides agree with TRBD1. The germline V gene encodes CDR1 LNHDA and CDR2 SQIVND (reference sequence). The trim removed 5 bases at V and 2 bases at J, leaving 6 bases unmatched. The CDR3 has 14 residues. The chain's CDR3 is CASSLTGATYEQYF. The CDR3 DNA sequence: TGTGCCAGTAGTCTTACAGGGGCCACCTACGAGCAGTACTTC.

The chain has TRBV6-5 and TRBJ1-1; D is undetermined. The CDR3 covers 14 residues. Germline V CDR1 and CDR2: MNHEY, SVGAGI. The ends were cut back, 0 bases at V and 11 bases at J, with 16 bases in the middle. CDR3 in amino acids: CASSYSRWPPRAFF. Written as DNA, the CDR3 is TGTGCCAGCAGTTACTCGCGTTGGCCTCCTAGGGCTTTCTTT.

This clone was picked up a small number of times. The chain has TRBV9 and TRBJ1-1; TRBD1 is a possible D gene (5 bases). V was clipped by 4 bases and J by 0 bases, with 13 bases between them. The CDR3 extends over 15 amino acids. CDR1 is SGDLS, CDR2 YYNGEE, per germline. CDR3 sequence reads: CASSPTGTLNTEAFF. As DNA, the CDR3 is TGTGCCAGCAGCCCGACCGGGACTCTGAACACTGAAGCTTTCTTT.

The rearrangement links TRBV7-2 to TRBJ2-3; D may be TRBD1 (6 bases). Trimming took 2 bases from V and 4 from J, leaving 22 bases between them. Germline V gives CDR1 SGHTA, CDR2 FQGNSA. The CDR3 extends over 18 amino acids. CDR3 DNA: TGTGCCAGCAGCTTATATTCTCCTAGACTACAGGGAGCAGATACGCAGTATTTT. Translation: CASSLYSPRLQGADTQYF.

A few counts support this clone. J is TRBJ1-2 and V is TRBV5-6, with D possibly matching TRBD1 (5 bases). Germline V CDR1 and CDR2: SGHDT, YYEEEE. This CDR3 comprises 14 residues. V was clipped by 4 bases and J by 7 bases, with 17 bases between them. CDR3: CASSAPQGSSGYTF. CDR3 in DNA: TGTGCCAGCAGCGCCCCGCAGGGATCCTCTGGCTACACCTTC.

This chain uses TRBV30 with TRBJ1-6, with 9 positions matching TRBD1. Germline loops: CDR1 GTSNPN, CDR2 SVGIG (reference sequence). The CDR3 spans 14 residues. The V segment lost 5 bases and the J segment 10 bases; nucleotides outside the gene matches: 9. In DNA form, the CDR3 reads TGTGCCTGGGAGAGGGACAGGGTCCGGTCACCCCTCCACTTT. Its translation is CAWERDRVRSPLHF.

The chain uses TRBV19 and TRBJ1-2; a weak D match, TRBD1 (6 bases). Germline CDR1 is LNHDA and CDR2 is SQIVND (reference sequence). The CDR3 sequence is 15 residues long. Trimming stripped 0 bases from V and 6 bases from J, with 14 bases between. The CDR3 is CASSIDNRVLDGYTF. CDR3 DNA: TGTGCCAGTAGTATAGATAACAGGGTGCTGGATGGCTACACCTTC. The whole variable domain, filled in from reference TRBV19 and TRBJ1-2, reads DGGITQSPKYLFRKEGQNVTLSCEQNLNHDAMYWYRQDPGQGLRLIYYSQIVNDFQKGDIAEGYSVSREKKESFPLTVTSAQKNPTAFYLCASSIDNRVLDGYTFGSGTRLTVV.

The genes are TRBV27 and TRBJ2-3; TRBD2 aligns across 7 bases. The CDR3 has 16 amino acids. Losses at the gene ends were 3 bases for V and 4 bases for J; bases not matched to a gene: 10. Germline loops: CDR1 MNHEY, CDR2 SMNVEV (reference sequence). CDR3 nucleotide sequence: TGTGCCAGCAGTTTCCGGGCTAGCGGCAGCGCAGATACGCAGTATTTT. Amino acids: CASSFRASGSADTQYF.

The gene calls are TRBV7-3 and TRBJ2-7, with 7 bases that match TRBD2. J was trimmed by 7 bases and V by 0 bases; bases with no gene match: 3. Germline loops: CDR1 SGHTA, CDR2 FQGTGA. The CDR3 loop spans 13 amino acids. CDR3 sequence (DNA): TGTGCCAGCAGCTTAACGCGGACTAGTGAGCAGTACTTC. Protein product: CASSLTRTSEQYF.

The V and J genes are TRBV24-1 and TRBJ2-3, with a possible D match to TRBD1 (5 bases). The V gene's germline CDR1 is KGHDR and CDR2 SFDVKD. V lost 4 bases and J 0 bases, leaving 22 bases between the germline ends. The CDR3 has 19 amino acids. CDR3 in amino acids: CATSEPVGLADFSTDTQYF. In DNA form, the CDR3 reads TGTGCCACCAGTGAACCGGTGGGGCTGGCAGACTTTAGCACAGATACGCAGTATTTT.

The chain links TRBV5-8 to TRBJ2-7; 12 bases map to TRBD2. Germline trimming cut 1 base from V and 6 bases from J; bases unmatched to any gene: 8. Per germline, CDR1 SGHTS and CDR2 YDEGEE. There are 16 residues in the CDR3. The CDR3 region has the DNA TGTGCCAGCAGCTTGCCTCGACTAGCGGGAGAGTCCGAGCAGTACTTC. Translation: CASSLPRLAGESEQYF.

V gene TRBV10-3 combines with J gene TRBJ1-6, with TRBD1 matching 8 bases. Germline trimming cut 9 bases from V and 15 bases from J; bases unmatched to any gene: 16. This CDR3 region has 14 residues. Per germline, CDR1 ENHRY and CDR2 SYGVKD. The CDR3 spells CAISRLGTGSFLHF. CDR3 nucleotides: TGTGCCATAAGTCGGCTGGGGACAGGCTCTTTCCTCCACTTT.

The genes are TRBV9 and TRBJ2-2; 7 positions match TRBD1. V dropped 3 bases and J dropped 0; count of bases not matched to a gene: 5. The CDR3 covers 16 residues. CDR1 and CDR2 from the germline V gene are SGDLS and YYNGEE. CDR3 bases: TGTGCCAGCAGCGGGGGGACAGAACCGAACACCGGGGAGCTGTTTTTT. Residues: CASSGGTEPNTGELFF.

The rearrangement uses TRBV19 and TRBJ1-1; TRBD1 is a possible D gene (6 bases). The germline CDR1 and CDR2 sequences are LNHDA and SQIVND (reference sequence). This CDR3 is built from 14 residues. The V end was cut by 8 bases, the J end by 6 bases, with 19 bases between. The CDR3 loop reads CASLQGTYPPEAFF. The DNA for the CDR3 is TGTGCCAGTTTACAGGGCACCTACCCTCCTGAAGCTTTCTTT.